This T cell receptor (beta chain) was identified in a study of low-dose radiotherapy and immunotherapy resistance in tumors. About the research overall: On an every-two-weeks schedule, patients received intravenous nivolumab 240 mg, along with ipilimumab 1 mg/kg every six weeks. Patients took aspirin (300 mg orally, daily) for four cycles beginning at cycle 1 day 1. Every two weeks, cyclophosphamide 200 mg/m2 was infused one day before radiation plus immunotherapy.

This CDR3 has 15 residues. Germline V lookup: CDR1 SGHAT, CDR2 FQNNGV. V shed 1 base and J shed 2 bases, with 12 bases lying between them. This clonotype has at least ten counts. With TRAV- and TRBV-specific primers, first-strand cDNA was made, covering the alpha and beta chains. The TCRs were subjected to amplification over roughly 18 PCR cycles employing a constant-region primer in conjunction with a V-primer adapter. mRNA isolates were amplified via in vitro transcription. TCRdb re-called the reads through MiXCR, storing one row per CDR3 protein. This table has about 58,000 distinct CDR3 sequences, under 30% appearing once. Time point reported: after trial treatment. Treatment described: LDRT plus nivolumab, ipilimumab, low-dose cyclophosphamide and aspirin (RACIN trial).

This chain uses TRBV11-2 with TRBJ2-7; possible D gene TRBD2, 5 bases. This sequence originates from a male donor with prostate cancer. Sequences were derived from PBMCs, sampled after low-dose radiotherapy plus immunotherapy. This CDR3 is CASSLVSVEPYEQYF. The DNA for the CDR3 is TGTGCCAGCAGCTTAGTTAGCGTCGAGCCCTACGAGCAGTACTTC.